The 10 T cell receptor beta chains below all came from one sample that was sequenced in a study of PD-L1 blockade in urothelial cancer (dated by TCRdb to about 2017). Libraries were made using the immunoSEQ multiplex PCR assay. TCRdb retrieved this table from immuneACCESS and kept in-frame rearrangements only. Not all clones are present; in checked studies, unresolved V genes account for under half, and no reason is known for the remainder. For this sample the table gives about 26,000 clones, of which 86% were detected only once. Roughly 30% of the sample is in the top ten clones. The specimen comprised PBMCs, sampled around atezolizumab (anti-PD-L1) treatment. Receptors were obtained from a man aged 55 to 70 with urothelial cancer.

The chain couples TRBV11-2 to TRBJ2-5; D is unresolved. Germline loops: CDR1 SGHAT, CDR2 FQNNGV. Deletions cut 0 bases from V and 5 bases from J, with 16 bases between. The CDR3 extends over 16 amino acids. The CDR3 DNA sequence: TGTGCCAGCAGCTTAGATCTCCCCGCCCGGTGGGAGACCCAGTACTTC. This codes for CASSLDLPARWETQYF.

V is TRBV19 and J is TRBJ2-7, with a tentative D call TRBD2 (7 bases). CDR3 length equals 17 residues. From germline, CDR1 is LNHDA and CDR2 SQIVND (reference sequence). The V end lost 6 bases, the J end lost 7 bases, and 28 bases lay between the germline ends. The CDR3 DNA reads TGTGCCAGTAGCCCGGAGGGGGTGCGGGGGTCACGGAGAGAGCAGTACTTC. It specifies CASSPEGVRGSRREQYF. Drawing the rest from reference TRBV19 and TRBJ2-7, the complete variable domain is DGGITQSPKYLFRKEGQNVTLSCEQNLNHDAMYWYRQDPGQGLRLIYYSQIVNDFQKGDIAEGYSVSREKKESFPLTVTSAQKNPTAFYLCASSPEGVRGSRREQYFGPGTRLTVT.

For the CDR3, the DNA is TGTGCCAGCAGCGTGGGAGTACCTGGGGCCAACGTCCTGACTTTC. As protein: CASSVGVPGANVLTF. This chain uses TRBV9 with TRBJ2-6; D may be TRBD2 (5 bases). Between the trimmed V and J ends, which lost 2 bases and 2 bases, there was a span of 8 bases. The CDR3 consists of 15 residues. Germline CDR1 and CDR2: SGDLS and YYNGEE.

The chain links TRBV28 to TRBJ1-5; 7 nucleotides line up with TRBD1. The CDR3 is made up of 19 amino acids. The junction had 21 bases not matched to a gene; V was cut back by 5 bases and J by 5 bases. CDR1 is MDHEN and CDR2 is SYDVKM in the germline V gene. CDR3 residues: CASSPTTAVTGNVHQPQHF. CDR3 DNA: TGTGCCAGCAGTCCTACCACAGCGGTGACAGGGAACGTCCATCAGCCCCAGCATTTT.

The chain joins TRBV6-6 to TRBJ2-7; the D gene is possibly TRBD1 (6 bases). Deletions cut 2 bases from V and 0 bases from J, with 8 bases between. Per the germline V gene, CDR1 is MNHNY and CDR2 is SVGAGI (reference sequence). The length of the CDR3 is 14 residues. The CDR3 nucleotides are TGTGCCAGCAGTTACACAGGGTCCTCCTACGAGCAGTACTTC. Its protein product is CASSYTGSSYEQYF.

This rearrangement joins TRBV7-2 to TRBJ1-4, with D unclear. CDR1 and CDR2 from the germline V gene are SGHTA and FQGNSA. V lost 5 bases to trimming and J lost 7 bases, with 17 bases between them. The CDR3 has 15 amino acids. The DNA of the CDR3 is TGTGCCAGCAGCGATTCCGTTCCGCCGGGTGAAAAACTGTTTTTT. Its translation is CASSDSVPPGEKLFF.

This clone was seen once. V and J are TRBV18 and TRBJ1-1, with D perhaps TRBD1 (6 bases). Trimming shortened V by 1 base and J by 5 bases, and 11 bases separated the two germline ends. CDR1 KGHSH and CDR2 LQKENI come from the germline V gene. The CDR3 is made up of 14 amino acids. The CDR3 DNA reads TGTGCCAGCTCACCACTTGGACAGATGACTGAAGCTTTCTTT. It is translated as CASSPLGQMTEAFF.

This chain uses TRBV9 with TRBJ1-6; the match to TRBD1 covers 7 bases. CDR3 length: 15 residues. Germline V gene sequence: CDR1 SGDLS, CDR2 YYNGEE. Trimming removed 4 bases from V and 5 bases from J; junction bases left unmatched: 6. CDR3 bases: TGTGCCAGCAGCCCACAGGGGCACAATAATTCACCCCTCCACTTT. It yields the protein CASSPQGHNNSPLHF.

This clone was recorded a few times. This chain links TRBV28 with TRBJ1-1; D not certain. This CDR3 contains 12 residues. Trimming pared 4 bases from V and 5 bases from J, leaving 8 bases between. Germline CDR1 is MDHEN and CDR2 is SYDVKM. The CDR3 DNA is TGTGCCAGCAGTTCCCCTATGACTGAAGCTTTCTTT. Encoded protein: CASSSPMTEAFF.

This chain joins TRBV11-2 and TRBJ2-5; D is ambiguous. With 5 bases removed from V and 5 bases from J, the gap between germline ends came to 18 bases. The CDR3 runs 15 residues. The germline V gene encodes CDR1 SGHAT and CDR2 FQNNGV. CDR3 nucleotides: TGTGCCAGCAGCCCCCGGGTTTCTACCGGGGAGACCCAGTACTTC. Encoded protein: CASSPRVSTGETQYF.